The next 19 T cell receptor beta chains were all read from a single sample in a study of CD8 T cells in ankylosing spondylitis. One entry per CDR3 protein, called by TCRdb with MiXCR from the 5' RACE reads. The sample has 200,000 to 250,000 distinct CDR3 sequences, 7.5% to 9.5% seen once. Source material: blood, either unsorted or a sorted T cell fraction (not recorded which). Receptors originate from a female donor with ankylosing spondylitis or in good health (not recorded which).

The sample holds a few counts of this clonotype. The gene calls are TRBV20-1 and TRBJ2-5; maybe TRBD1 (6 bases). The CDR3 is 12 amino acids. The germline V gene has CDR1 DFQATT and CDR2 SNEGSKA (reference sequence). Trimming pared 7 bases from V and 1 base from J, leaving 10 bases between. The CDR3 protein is CSVAGAQETQYF. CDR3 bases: TGCAGTGTGGCAGGGGCCCAAGAGACCCAGTACTTC.

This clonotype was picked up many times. DNA for the CDR3: TGTGCCAGTAGTGGATTAGGGGACGGTCATGATACGCAGTATTTT. This gives the protein CASSGLGDGHDTQYF. This sequence joins TRBV19 and TRBJ2-3; D might be TRBD1 or TRBD2, each matching 5 bases. V lost 5 bases to trimming and J lost 6 bases, with 18 bases between them. Germline CDR1 and CDR2: LNHDA and SQIVND (reference sequence). CDR3 size: 15 residues. Full variable domain (rest looked up from reference TRBV19 and TRBJ2-3): DGGITQSPKYLFRKEGQNVTLSCEQNLNHDAMYWYRQDPGQGLRLIYYSQIVNDFQKGDIAEGYSVSREKKESFPLTVTSAQKNPTAFYLCASSGLGDGHDTQYFGPGTRLTVL.

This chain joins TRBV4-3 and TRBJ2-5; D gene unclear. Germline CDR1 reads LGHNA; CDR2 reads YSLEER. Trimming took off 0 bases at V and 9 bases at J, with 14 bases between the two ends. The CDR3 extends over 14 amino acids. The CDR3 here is CASSQDLKGRPQYF. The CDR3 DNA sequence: TGCGCCAGCAGCCAAGATCTGAAGGGAAGGCCCCAGTACTTC.

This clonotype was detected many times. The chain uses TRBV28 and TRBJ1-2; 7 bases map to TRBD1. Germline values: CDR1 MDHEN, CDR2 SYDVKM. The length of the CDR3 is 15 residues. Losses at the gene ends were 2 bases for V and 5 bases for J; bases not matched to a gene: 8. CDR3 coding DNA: TGTGCCAGCAGTTTAGCAGCGGACAGGACGTATGGCTACACCTTC. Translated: CASSLAADRTYGYTF.

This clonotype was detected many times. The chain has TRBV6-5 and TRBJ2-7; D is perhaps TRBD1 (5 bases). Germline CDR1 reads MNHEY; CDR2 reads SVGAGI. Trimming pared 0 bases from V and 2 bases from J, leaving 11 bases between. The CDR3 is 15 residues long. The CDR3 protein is CASSYSGPATYEQYF. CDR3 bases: TGTGCCAGCAGTTACTCGGGGCCAGCGACCTACGAGCAGTACTTC.

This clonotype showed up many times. DNA of the CDR3: TGCGCCAGCAGCTTGGACGGGGATTCGTCCGGGGAGCTGTTTTTT. This translates into CASSLDGDSSGELFF. V gene TRBV5-1 combines with J gene TRBJ2-2, with D possibly TRBD2 on 5 matching bases. The CDR3 totals 15 residues. Germline lookup yields CDR1 SGHRS and CDR2 YFSETQ. V was shortened by 0 bases and J by 6 bases, with 12 bases between the two germline ends.

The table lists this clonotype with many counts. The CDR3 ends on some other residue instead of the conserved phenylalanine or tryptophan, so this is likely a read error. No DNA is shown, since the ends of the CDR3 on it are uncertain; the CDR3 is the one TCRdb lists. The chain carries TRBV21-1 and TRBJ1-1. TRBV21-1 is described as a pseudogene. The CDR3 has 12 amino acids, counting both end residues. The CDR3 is CASSKAQGPLRI.

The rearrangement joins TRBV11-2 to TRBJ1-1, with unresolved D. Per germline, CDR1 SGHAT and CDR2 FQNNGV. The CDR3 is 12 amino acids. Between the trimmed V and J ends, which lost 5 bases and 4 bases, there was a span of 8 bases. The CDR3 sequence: CASSPKGTEAFF. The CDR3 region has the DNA TGTGCCAGCAGCCCTAAGGGCACTGAAGCTTTCTTT. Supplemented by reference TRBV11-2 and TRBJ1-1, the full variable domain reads EAGVAQSPRYKIIEKRQSVAFWCNPISGHATLYWYQQILGQGPKLLIQFQNNGVVDDSQLPKDRFSAERLKGVDSTLKIQPAKLEDSAVYLCASSPKGTEAFFGQGTRLTVV.

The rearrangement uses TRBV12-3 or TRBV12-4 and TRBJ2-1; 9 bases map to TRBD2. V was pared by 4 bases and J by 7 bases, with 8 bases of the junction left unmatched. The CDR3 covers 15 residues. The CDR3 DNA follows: TGTGCCAGCAGTTCTGTAGCGGGAGCTAGAAATGAGCAGTTCTTC. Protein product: CASSSVAGARNEQFF.

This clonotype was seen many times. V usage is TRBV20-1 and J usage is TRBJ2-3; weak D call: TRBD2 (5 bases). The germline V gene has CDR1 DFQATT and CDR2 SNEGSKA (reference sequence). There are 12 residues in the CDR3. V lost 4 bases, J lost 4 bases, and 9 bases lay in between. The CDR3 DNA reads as TGCAGTGCTACCAAGGAGGCAGATACGCAGTATTTT. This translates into CSATKEADTQYF.

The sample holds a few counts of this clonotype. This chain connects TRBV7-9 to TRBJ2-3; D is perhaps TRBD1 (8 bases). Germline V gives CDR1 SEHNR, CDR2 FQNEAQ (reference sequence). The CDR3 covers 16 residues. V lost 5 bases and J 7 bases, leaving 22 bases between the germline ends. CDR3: CASSHGQGAGLYTQYF. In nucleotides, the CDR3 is TGTGCCAGCAGCCACGGACAGGGAGCGGGGTTGTATACGCAGTATTTT.

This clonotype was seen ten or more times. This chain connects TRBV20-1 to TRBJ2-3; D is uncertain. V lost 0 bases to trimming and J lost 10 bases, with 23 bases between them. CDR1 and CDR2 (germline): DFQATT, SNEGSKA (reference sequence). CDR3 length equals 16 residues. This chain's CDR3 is CSARDLARAFASSQYF. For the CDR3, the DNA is TGCAGTGCTAGAGATTTAGCTAGAGCGTTTGCATCGTCGCAGTATTTT.

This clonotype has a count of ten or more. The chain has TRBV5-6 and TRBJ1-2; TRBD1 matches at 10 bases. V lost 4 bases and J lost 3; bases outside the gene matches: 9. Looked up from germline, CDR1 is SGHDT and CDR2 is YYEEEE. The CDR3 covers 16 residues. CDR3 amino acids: CASSPGTGERDYGYTF. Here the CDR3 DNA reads TGTGCCAGCAGCCCCGGGACAGGGGAGAGGGACTATGGCTACACCTTC.

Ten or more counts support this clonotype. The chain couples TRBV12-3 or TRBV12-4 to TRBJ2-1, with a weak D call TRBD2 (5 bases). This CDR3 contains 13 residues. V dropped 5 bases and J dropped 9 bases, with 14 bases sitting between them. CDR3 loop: CASSRVSDGEQFF. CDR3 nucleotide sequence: TGTGCCAGCAGTCGGGTTAGCGATGGTGAGCAGTTCTTC.

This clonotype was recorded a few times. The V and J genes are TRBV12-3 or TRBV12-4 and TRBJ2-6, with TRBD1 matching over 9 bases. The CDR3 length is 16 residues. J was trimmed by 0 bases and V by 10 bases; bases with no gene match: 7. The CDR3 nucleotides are TGTGCCACCCGAGGACAGGGGAACTCTGGGGCCAACGTCCTGACTTTC. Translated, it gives CATRGQGNSGANVLTF.

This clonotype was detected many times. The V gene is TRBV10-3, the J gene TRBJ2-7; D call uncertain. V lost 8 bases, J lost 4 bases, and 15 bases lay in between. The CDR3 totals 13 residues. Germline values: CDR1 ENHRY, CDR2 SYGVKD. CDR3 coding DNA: TGTGCCATCGGGTACTCATTGGGGTACGAGCAGTACTTC. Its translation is CAIGYSLGYEQYF.

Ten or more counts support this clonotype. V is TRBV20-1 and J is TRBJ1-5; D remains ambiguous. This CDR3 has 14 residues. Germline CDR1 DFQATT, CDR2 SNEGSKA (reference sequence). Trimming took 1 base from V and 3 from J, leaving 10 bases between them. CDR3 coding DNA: TGCAGTGCTAGAGCGGGCCTCACCAATCAGCCCCAGCATTTT. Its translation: CSARAGLTNQPQHF.

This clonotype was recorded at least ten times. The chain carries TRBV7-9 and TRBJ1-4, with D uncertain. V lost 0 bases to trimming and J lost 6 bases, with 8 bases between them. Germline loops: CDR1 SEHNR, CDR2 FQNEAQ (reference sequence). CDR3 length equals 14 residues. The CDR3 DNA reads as TGTGCCAGCAGCTTAGCGCGGGGAGATGAAAAACTGTTTTTT. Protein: CASSLARGDEKLFF.

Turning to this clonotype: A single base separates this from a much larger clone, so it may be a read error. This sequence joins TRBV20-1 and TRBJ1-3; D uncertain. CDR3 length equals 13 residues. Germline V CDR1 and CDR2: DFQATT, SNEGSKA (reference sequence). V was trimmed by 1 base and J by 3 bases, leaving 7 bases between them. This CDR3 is CSARVGCGNTIYF. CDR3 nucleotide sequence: TGCAGTGCTAGAGTTGGATGTGGAAACACCATATATTTT.